This TCR beta chain appears in the sequencing data of a study of control samples from healthy donors and cancer patients. V lost 0 bases and J 0 bases, leaving 8 bases between the germline ends. CDR1 SNHLY and CDR2 FYNNEI come from the germline V gene. This CDR3 has 15 amino acids. Using immunoSEQ multiplex PCR, the repertoire was profiled, and TCRdb retains in-frame clones only, with some absent. The sample yields 400,000 to 450,000 clones, 75% to 95% seen once. This receptor was identified in a middle-aged man with head and neck cancer. Sequenced material: PBMCs. The V and J genes are TRBV2 and TRBJ1-2; D might be TRBD1 (6 bases). This chain's CDR3 is CASSEASGANYGYTF. CDR3 in DNA: TGTGCCAGCAGTGAAGCATCAGGGGCTAACTATGGCTACACCTTC.